This T cell receptor (beta chain) was captured in a study of glioma-infiltrating T cells after dendritic cell vaccination. Study-level background: Autologous tumor lysate-pulsed dendritic cell vaccination was given between the early 2000s and the early 2010s. Autologous tumor lysate was loaded overnight onto monocyte-derived dendritic cells grown 7 to 8 days with IL-4 and GM-CSF. Study-wide findings and caveats: Complete blood and tumor specimen sets were limited to few patients. Survival was not directly related to TCR clonality in these patients.

Notes on this clone: Its antigen remains unidentified.

Sequenced by immunoSEQ multiplex PCR; TCRdb stores in-frame clones only, minus some. The sample includes roughly 80,000 clones, over 85% seen only once; the top ten take roughly 3.2%. This CDR3 contains 14 residues. Germline V gives CDR1 SGDLS, CDR2 YYNGEE. The V end was cut by 3 bases, the J end by 4 bases, with 10 bases between. The sequence came from a human donor with glioblastoma. The V call is TRBV9, the J call TRBJ1-4; weak D call: TRBD1 (5 bases). This material consisted of blood, taken before dendritic cell vaccination. The CDR3 DNA sequence: TGTGCCAGCAGCGGGGGGGGTAGTAATGAAAAACTGTTTTTT. This encodes CASSGGGSNEKLFF.